This T cell receptor beta chain derives from a study of CD8 T cells in Susac syndrome. RNA in amounts of roughly 0.5 to 1 ug was reverse transcribed with random hexamers. Each CDR3 protein is one row after TCRdb ran MiXCR on the immunoSEQ multiplex PCR reads. Of 40,000 to 55,000 distinct CDR3 sequences in the sample, 90% to 95% were seen once. Trimming cost V 4 bases and J 4 bases, with 19 bases left between them. Germline V gene sequence: CDR1 MNHEY, CDR2 SMNVEV (reference sequence). The CDR3 sequence is 16 residues long. The sequence came from a human donor in good health. The chain couples TRBV27 to TRBJ1-1; D perhaps matches TRBD1 (5 bases). Sequencing was performed on CD8+ T cells from PBMCs. CDR3 region: CASSSRQSGQGTEAFF. The CDR3 DNA reads as TGTGCCAGCAGTTCCCGACAATCGGGGCAGGGCACTGAAGCTTTCTTT.